This T cell receptor beta chain was identified in a study of Graves' ophthalmopathy and Graves' hyperthyroidism. The study amplified TCR beta CDR3 regions using RNA transcripts. First-round RT-PCR relied on HTBI primers, and a second-round multiplex PCR came next. Via MiXCR, TCRdb re-called the multiplex PCR reads, giving one row per CDR3 protein. The sample carries about 230,000 distinct CDR3 sequences, around 45% recorded once. Germline V gene data show CDR1 as MGHDK and CDR2 as SYGVNS. The CDR3 covers 16 residues. This TCR came from an adult man with Graves' ophthalmopathy. Specimen: peripheral blood. The chain has TRBV25-1 and TRBJ2-7, with a possible D match to TRBD2 (5 bases). Matching the DNA end better, TRBJ2-1 makes the J call doubtful. CDR3 in amino acids: CASSLMAGSSYNEQFF. The CDR3 DNA is TGTGCCAGCAGCTTGATGGCGGGTTCCTCCTACAATGAGCAGTTCTTC.